The clone carrying this TCR beta chain turned up a few times. The CDR3 loop spans 14 amino acids. Germline trimming cut 4 bases from V and 7 bases from J; bases unmatched to any gene: 5. CDR1 is GTSNPN, CDR2 SVGIG, per germline (reference sequence). The repertoire was sequenced with immunoSEQ multiplex PCR; TCRdb's copy has only in-frame clones and lacks some. The sample consists of some 310,000 clones, around nine tenths of them appearing once. This entry is derived from a study of blood T cell repertoires in COVID-19. Participants were aged roughly 18 to 100 years from about two dozen US areas. The sample taken for sequencing was PBMCs or T cells enriched from blood (not recorded which). This TCR came from a woman aged 25 to 39 who had recovered from COVID-19. The chain combines TRBV30 with TRBJ2-2, with 11 positions matching TRBD2. The chain's CDR3 is CAWKLAGAVGELFF. Here the CDR3 DNA reads TGTGCCTGGAAACTAGCGGGAGCGGTCGGGGAGCTGTTTTTT. The whole variable domain, filled in from reference TRBV30 and TRBJ2-2, reads SQTIHQWPATLVQPVGSPLSLECTVEGTSNPNLYWYRQAAGRGLQLLFYSVGIGQISSEVPQNLSASRPQDRQFILSSKKLLLSDSGFYLCAWKLAGAVGELFFGEGSRLTVL.